The rows below give T cell receptor beta chains drawn from one sample of a study of blood T cell repertoires in COVID-19. Clones were read by immunoSEQ multiplex PCR, and TCRdb kept only the in-frame ones, dropping some. The table lists 120,000 or so clones, approximately 81% of them singletons. Specimen: peripheral blood. The receptor set was obtained from a man between 35 and 55 years old with active or convalescent COVID-19. Both conserved end residues are part of each CDR3. The order of the fields is V gene, J gene, CDR3 protein.

V gene: TRBV27
J gene: TRBJ2-3
CDR3 protein: CASSFLFSTDTQYF

V gene: TRBV28
J gene: TRBJ1-5
CDR3 protein: CASTWPSGYQPQHF

V gene: TRBV4-2
J gene: TRBJ1-3
CDR3 protein: CASSQNSGNTIYF

V gene: TRBV4-2
J gene: TRBJ2-7
CDR3 protein: CASSQASGASSYEQYF

V gene: TRBV28
J gene: TRBJ1-3
CDR3 protein: CATINSGQGGWNTIYF

V gene: TRBV18
J gene: TRBJ1-1
CDR3 protein: CASTANTEAFF

V gene: TRBV5-4
J gene: TRBJ2-3
CDR3 protein: CASSPLAGGPDTQYF

V gene: TRBV28
J gene: TRBJ2-7
CDR3 protein: CASSKTGAWNF

V gene: TRBV7-2
J gene: TRBJ2-7
CDR3 protein: CASSPRGGIIYEQYF

V gene: TRBV4-3
J gene: TRBJ1-1
CDR3 protein: CASSLQRGGTEAFF

V gene: TRBV5-4
J gene: TRBJ2-1
CDR3 protein: CASSTPRVGAQSEQFF

V gene: TRBV7-3
J gene: TRBJ2-7
CDR3 protein: CASSLTQGVGEQYF

V gene: TRBV7-9
J gene: TRBJ1-5
CDR3 protein: CASSLGGSGQPQHF

V gene: TRBV5-4
J gene: TRBJ2-7
CDR3 protein: CASSLGAQGPMREQYF

V gene: TRBV6-5
J gene: TRBJ2-7
CDR3 protein: CASSWTGTDTYEQYF

V gene: TRBV7-9
J gene: TRBJ1-3
CDR3 protein: CASSSDRASGNTIYF

V gene: TRBV6-5
J gene: TRBJ1-5
CDR3 protein: CASHRQGNQPQHF

V gene: TRBV5-1
J gene: TRBJ2-7
CDR3 protein: CASSSGGTSQYEQYF

V gene: TRBV5-5
J gene: TRBJ2-3
CDR3 protein: CASSLIGGETDTQYF

V gene: TRBV7-2
J gene: TRBJ2-7
CDR3 protein: CASSFGQGVDEQYF

V gene: TRBV13
J gene: TRBJ2-3
CDR3 protein: CASSSPGSQGGTDTQYF

V gene: TRBV7-9
J gene: TRBJ2-1
CDR3 protein: CASSSTSGSYNEQFF

V gene: TRBV4-3
J gene: TRBJ1-5
CDR3 protein: CASSQEGGNQPQHF

V gene: TRBV9
J gene: TRBJ2-2
CDR3 protein: CASSVARTSGGLNTGELFF

V gene: TRBV30
J gene: TRBJ1-2
CDR3 protein: CAWTTGNYGYTF

V gene: TRBV5-4
J gene: TRBJ2-3
CDR3 protein: CASGLAGLTDTQYF

V gene: TRBV11-3
J gene: TRBJ1-2
CDR3 protein: CASSLDPVNGYTF

V gene: TRBV6-5
J gene: TRBJ1-1
CDR3 protein: CASSSPLRQGMTFF

V gene: TRBV24-1
J gene: TRBJ2-3
CDR3 protein: CATSETSGATDTQYF

V gene: TRBV5-1
J gene: TRBJ1-2
CDR3 protein: CASSLTTGSGGYTF

V gene: TRBV2
J gene: TRBJ1-1
CDR3 protein: CATSLEANTEAFF

V gene: TRBV11-2
J gene: TRBJ1-2
CDR3 protein: CASSLEPGQGYTF

V gene: TRBV6-2/TRBV6-3
J gene: TRBJ1-1
CDR3 protein: CASNPPQGGNTEAFF

V gene: TRBV5-6
J gene: TRBJ2-7
CDR3 protein: CASSPGLAGEQYF

V gene: TRBV4-2
J gene: TRBJ1-2
CDR3 protein: CASRRGQDQGGYTF

V gene: TRBV7-9
J gene: TRBJ2-7
CDR3 protein: CASSPLGGGFAEQYF